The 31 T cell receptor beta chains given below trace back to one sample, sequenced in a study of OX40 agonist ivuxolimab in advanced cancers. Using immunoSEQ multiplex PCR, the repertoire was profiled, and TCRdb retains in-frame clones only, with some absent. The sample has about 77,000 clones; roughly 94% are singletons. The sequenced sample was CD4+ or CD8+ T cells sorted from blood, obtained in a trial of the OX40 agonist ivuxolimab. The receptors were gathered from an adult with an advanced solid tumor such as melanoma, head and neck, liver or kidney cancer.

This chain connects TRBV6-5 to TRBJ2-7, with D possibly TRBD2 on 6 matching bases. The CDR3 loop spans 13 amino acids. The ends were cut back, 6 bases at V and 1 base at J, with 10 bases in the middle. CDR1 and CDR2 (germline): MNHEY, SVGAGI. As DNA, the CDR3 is TGTGCCAGCAGAGAAGCGGGTTCCTACGAGCAGTACTTC. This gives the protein CASREAGSYEQYF.

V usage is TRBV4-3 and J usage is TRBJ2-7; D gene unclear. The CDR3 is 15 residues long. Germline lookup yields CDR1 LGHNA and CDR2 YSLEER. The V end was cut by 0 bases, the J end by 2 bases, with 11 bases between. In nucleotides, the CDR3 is TGCGCCAGCAGCCAAGATCGCGCCCTAACCTACGAGCAGTACTTC. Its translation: CASSQDRALTYEQYF.

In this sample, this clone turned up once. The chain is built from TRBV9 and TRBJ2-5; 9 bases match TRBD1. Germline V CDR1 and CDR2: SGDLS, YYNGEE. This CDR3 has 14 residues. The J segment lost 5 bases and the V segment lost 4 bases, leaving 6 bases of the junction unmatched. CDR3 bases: TGTGCCAGCAGCCCCAGCGGGACAGGGGAGACCCAGTACTTC. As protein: CASSPSGTGETQYF.

The CDR3, as DNA: TGTGCCAGCAGCGTAGGTCCCCTGACAGGGGGCTACGAGCAGTACTTC. The encoded protein is CASSVGPLTGGYEQYF. This rearrangement joins TRBV9 to TRBJ2-7; 9 nucleotides line up with TRBD1. CDR3 size: 16 residues. Germline lookup yields CDR1 SGDLS and CDR2 YYNGEE. With V trimmed by 0 bases and J by 3 bases, 7 bases remained unmatched. The full variable domain, rest sourced from reference TRBV9 and TRBJ2-7, is DSGVTQTPKHLITATGQRVTLRCSPRSGDLSVYWYQQSLDQGLQFLIQYYNGEERAKGNILERFSAQQFPDLHSELNLSSLELGDSALYFCASSVGPLTGGYEQYFGPGTRLTVT.

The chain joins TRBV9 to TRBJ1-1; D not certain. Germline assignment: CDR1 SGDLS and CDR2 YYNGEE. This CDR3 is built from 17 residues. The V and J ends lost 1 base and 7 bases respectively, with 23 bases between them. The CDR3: CASSVFSLSEEQGEAFF. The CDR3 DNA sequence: TGTGCCAGCAGCGTATTCTCCTTATCGGAAGAGCAAGGTGAAGCTTTCTTT.

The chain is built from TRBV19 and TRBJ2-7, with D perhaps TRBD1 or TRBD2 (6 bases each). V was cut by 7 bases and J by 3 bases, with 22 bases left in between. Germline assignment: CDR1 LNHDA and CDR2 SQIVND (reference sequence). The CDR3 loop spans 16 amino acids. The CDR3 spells CASNSRRGTVFYEQYF. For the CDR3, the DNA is TGTGCCAGTAACTCTAGGAGGGGGACCGTCTTCTACGAGCAGTACTTC.

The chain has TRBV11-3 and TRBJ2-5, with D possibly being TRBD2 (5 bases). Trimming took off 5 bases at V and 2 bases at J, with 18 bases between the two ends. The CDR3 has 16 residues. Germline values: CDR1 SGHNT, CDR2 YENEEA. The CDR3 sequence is CASSPRLAPTQETQYF. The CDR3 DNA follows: TGTGCCAGCAGCCCCCGGCTAGCCCCAACTCAAGAGACCCAGTACTTC. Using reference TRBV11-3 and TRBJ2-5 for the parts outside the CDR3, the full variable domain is EAGVVQSPRYKIIEKKQPVAFWCNPISGHNTLYWYLQNLGQGPELLIRYENEEAVDDSQLPKDRFSAERLKGVDSTLKIQPAELGDSAVYLCASSPRLAPTQETQYFGPGTRLLVL.

CDR3 DNA: TGCGCCAGCAGTCAATCGGGACAGTCGTCGTCTAACGACACTGAAGCTTTCTTT. Translation: CASSQSGQSSSNDTEAFF. The chain carries TRBV23-1 and TRBJ1-1, with 7 bases fitting TRBD1. TRBV23-1 is placed among ORFs of uncertain function. The length of the CDR3 is 18 residues. Unmatched junction bases numbered 13, after V lost 0 bases and J lost 3 bases.

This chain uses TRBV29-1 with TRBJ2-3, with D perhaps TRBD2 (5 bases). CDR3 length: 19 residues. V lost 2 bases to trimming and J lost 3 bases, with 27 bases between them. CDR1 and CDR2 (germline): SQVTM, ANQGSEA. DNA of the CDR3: TGCAGCGTTGAATTGGGCGAAGAGGGATTCATTCGCGGAACAGATACGCAGTATTTT. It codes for CSVELGEEGFIRGTDTQYF.

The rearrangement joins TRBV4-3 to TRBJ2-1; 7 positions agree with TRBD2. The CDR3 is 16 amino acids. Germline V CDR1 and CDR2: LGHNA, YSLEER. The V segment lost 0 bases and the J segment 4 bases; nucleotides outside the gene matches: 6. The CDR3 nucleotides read TGCGCCAGCAGCCAAGAAAAGGGACTACCTTACAATGAGCAGTTCTTC. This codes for CASSQEKGLPYNEQFF.

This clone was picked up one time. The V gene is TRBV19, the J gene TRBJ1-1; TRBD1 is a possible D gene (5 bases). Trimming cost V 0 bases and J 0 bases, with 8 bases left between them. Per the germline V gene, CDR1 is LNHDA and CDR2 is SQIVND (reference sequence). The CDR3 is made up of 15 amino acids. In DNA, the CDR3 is TGTGCCAGTAGTATAGACGGGACGGTGAACACTGAAGCTTTCTTT. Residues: CASSIDGTVNTEAFF.

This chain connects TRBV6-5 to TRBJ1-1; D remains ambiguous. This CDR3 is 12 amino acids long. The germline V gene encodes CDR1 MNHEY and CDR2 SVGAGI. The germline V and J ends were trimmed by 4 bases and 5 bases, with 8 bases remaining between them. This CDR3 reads CASSFAGTEAFF. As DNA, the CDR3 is TGTGCCAGCAGTTTTGCGGGGACTGAAGCTTTCTTT.

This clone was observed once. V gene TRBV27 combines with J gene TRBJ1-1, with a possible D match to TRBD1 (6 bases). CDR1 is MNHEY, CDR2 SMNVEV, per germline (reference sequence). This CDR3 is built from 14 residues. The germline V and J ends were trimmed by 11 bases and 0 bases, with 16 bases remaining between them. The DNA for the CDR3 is TGTGCCTCCAGAACAGGGCTAATGAACACTGAAGCTTTCTTT. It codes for CASRTGLMNTEAFF.

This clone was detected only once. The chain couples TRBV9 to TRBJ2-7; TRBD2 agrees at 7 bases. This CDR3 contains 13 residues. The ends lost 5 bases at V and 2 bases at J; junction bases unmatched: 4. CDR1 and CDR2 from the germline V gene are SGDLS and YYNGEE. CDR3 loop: CASSGGETYEQYF. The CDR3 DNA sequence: TGTGCCAGCAGTGGGGGGGAAACCTACGAGCAGTACTTC.

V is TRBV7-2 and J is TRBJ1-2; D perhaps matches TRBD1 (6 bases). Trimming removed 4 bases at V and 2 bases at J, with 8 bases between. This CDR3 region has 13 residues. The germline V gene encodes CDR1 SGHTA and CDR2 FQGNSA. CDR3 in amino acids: CASSWTENYGYTF. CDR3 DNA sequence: TGTGCCAGCAGCTGGACAGAAAACTATGGCTACACCTTC. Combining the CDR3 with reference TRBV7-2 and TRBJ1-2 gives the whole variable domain GAGVSQSPSNKVTEKGKDVELRCDPISGHTALYWYRQSLGQGLEFLIYFQGNSAPDKSGLPSDRFSAERTGGSVSTLTIQRTQQEDSAVYLCASSWTENYGYTFGSGTRLTVV.

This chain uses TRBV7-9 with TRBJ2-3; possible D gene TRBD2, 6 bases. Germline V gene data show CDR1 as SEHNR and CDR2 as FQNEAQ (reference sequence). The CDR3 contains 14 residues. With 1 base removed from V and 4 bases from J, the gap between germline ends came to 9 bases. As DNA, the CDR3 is TGTGCCAGCAGCTTAGAATGGGGGGCAGATACGCAGTATTTT. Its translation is CASSLEWGADTQYF.

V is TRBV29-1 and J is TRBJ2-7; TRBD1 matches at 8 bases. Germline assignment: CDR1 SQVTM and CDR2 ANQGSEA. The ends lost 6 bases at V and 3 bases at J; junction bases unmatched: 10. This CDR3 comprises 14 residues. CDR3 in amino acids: CSVDPTGDLYEQYF. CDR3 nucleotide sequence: TGCAGCGTCGACCCGACAGGGGACCTCTACGAGCAGTACTTC.

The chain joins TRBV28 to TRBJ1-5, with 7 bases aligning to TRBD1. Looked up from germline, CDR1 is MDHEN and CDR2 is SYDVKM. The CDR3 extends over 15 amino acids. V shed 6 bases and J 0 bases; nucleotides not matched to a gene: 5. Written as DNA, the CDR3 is TGTGCCAGCAGCTCCGACAGGGCTAGCAATCAGCCCCAGCATTTT. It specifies CASSSDRASNQPQHF.

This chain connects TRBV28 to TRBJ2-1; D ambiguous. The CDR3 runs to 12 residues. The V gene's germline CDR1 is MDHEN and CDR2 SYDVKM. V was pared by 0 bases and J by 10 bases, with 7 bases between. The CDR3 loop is CASSLWVGEQFF. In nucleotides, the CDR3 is TGTGCCAGCAGTTTATGGGTGGGGGAGCAGTTCTTC.

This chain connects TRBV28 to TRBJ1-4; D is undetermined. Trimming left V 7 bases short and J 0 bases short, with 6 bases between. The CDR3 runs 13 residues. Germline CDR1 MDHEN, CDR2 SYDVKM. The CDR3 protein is CASTRATNEKLFF. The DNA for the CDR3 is TGTGCCAGCACGAGAGCAACTAATGAAAAACTGTTTTTT.

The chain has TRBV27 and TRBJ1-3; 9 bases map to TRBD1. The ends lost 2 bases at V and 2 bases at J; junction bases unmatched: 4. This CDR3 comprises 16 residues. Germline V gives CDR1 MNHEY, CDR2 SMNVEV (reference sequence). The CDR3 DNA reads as TGTGCCAGCAGTTTAAGACAGGGGGGGGCTGGAAACACCATATATTTT. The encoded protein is CASSLRQGGAGNTIYF.

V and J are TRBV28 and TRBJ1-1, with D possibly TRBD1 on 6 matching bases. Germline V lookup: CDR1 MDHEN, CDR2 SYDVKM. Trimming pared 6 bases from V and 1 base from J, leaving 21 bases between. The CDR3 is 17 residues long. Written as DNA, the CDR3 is TGTGCCAGCAGCCCAGAATGGACAGAGGGACCGAACACTGAAGCTTTCTTT. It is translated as CASSPEWTEGPNTEAFF.

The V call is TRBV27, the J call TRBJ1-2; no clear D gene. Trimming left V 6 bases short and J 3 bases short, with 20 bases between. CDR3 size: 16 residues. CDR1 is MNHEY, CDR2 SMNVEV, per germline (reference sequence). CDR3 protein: CASRLGSAFGYYGYTF. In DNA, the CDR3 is TGTGCCAGCAGGCTGGGATCGGCATTTGGGTACTATGGCTACACCTTC.

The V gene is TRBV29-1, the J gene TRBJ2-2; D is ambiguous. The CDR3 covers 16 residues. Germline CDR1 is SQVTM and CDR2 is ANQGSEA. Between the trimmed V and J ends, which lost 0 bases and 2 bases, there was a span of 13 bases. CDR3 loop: CSVEDPGSANTGELFF. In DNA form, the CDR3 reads TGCAGCGTTGAAGACCCCGGGTCAGCAAACACCGGGGAGCTGTTTTTT.

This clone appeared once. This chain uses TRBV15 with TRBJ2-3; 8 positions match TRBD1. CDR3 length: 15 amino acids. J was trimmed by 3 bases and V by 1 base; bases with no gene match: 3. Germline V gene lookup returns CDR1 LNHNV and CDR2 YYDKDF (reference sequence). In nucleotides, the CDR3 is TGTGCCACCAGCAGAGTTGACAGGGGAACAGATACGCAGTATTTT. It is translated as CATSRVDRGTDTQYF.

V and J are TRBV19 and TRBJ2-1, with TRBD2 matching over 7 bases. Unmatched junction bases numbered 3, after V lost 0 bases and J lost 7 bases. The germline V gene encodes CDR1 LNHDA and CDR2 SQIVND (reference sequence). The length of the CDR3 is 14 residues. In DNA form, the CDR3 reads TGTGCCAGTAGTATAGATCTGGGGGGGAATGAGCAGTTCTTC. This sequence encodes CASSIDLGGNEQFF.

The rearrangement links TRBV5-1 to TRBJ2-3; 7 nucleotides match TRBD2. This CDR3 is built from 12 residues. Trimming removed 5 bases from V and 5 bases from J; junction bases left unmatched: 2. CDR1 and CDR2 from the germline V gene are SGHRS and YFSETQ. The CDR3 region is CASRAGEDTQYF. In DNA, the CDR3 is TGCGCCAGCAGGGCGGGGGAAGATACGCAGTATTTT.

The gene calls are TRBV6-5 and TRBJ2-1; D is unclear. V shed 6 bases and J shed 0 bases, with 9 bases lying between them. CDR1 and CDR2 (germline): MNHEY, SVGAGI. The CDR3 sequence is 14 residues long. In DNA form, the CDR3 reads TGTGCCAGCAGCCTCCTTGGCTCCTACAATGAGCAGTTCTTC. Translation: CASSLLGSYNEQFF.

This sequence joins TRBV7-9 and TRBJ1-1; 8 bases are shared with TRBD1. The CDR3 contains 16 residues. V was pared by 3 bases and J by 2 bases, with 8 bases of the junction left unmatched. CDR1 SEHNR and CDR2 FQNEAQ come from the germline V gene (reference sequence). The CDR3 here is CASSFRSGQGNTEAFF. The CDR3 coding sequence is TGTGCCAGCAGCTTTAGGAGCGGACAGGGCAACACTGAAGCTTTCTTT. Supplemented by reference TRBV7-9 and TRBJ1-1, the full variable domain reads DTGVSQNPRHKITKRGQNVTFRCDPISEHNRLYWYRQTLGQGPEFLTYFQNEAQLEKSRLLSDRFSAERPKGSFSTLEIQRTEQGDSAMYLCASSFRSGQGNTEAFFGQGTRLTVV.

The CDR3 is CASSQDTSAGTDTQYF. In nucleotides, the CDR3 is TGCGCCAGCAGCCAAGACACTAGCGCGGGCACAGATACGCAGTATTTT. The J gene is TRBJ2-3, the V gene TRBV4-3, with 7 bases matching TRBD2. Germline CDR1 reads LGHNA; CDR2 reads YSLEER. V trimming: 0 bases; J trimming: 1 base; junction bases outside the gene matches: 4. The CDR3 spans 16 residues.

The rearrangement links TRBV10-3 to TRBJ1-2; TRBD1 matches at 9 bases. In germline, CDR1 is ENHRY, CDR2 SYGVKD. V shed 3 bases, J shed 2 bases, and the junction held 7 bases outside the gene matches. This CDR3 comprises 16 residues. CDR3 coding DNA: TGTGCCATCAGTGAACTCTACAGGGGGCAAAACTATGGCTACACCTTC. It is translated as CAISELYRGQNYGYTF.